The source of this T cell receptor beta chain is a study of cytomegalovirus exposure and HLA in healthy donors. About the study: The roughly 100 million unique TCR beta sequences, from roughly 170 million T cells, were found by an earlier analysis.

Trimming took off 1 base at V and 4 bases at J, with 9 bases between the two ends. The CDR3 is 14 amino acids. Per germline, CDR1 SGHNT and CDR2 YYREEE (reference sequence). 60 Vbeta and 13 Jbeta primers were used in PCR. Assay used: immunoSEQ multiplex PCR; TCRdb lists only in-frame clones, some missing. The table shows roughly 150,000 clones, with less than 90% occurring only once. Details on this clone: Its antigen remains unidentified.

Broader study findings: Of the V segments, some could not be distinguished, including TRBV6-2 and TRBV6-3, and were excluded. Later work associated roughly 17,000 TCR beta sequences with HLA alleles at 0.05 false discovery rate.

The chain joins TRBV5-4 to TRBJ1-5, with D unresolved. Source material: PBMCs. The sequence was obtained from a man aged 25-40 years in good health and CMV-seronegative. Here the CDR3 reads CASSLPGLNQPQHF. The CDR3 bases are TGTGCCAGCAGCTTGCCCGGGTTGAATCAGCCCCAGCATTTT.